This T cell receptor beta chain was observed in a study of control samples from healthy donors and cancer patients. The CDR3 is 15 residues long. The germline gives CDR1 LNHDA, CDR2 SQIVND (reference sequence). Trimming removed 1 base at V and 6 bases at J, with 13 bases between. Clones were sequenced by immunoSEQ multiplex PCR, and TCRdb holds only the in-frame ones, with some missing. The data show approximately 140,000 clones, 90% to 95% seen once. The sample consisted of blood. This clonotype originated in a man in his forties in good health. The chain links TRBV19 to TRBJ1-5, with D perhaps TRBD1 (6 bases). The CDR3 spells CASSIGTGGGQPQHF. The CDR3 DNA follows: TGTGCCAGTAGTATAGGGACGGGGGGCGGTCAGCCCCAGCATTTT.